Below, one T cell receptor (beta chain) is given with its context. What it recognizes is unknown. Primers for the PCR totalled 60 Vbeta and 13 Jbeta. Authors' methods: A later analysis counted 80 million or so unique TCR beta chains, 9.5 million to 13 million shared. Sequencing was performed with immunoSEQ multiplex PCR; in TCRdb, only in-frame clones are kept and a portion is missing. The V and J calls and clone size are taken from that table; D and trimming were inferred from the DNA. This table holds approximately 200,000 clones, approximately 85% found once. The data originate from a study of cytomegalovirus exposure and HLA in healthy donors. Study outcomes and limitations: According to a later analysis, donors in an Asian-associated ancestry cluster reportedly had fewer N-insertions than the 666-donor mean. V- and J-gene trimming in TCR beta was tied to a missense DCLRE1C variant by an analysis performed later. A prior analysis recorded that most TCR beta V segments were productive about 87% or about 30% of the time.

This CDR3 comprises 14 residues. Trimming removed 2 bases from V and 5 bases from J; junction bases left unmatched: 3. In germline, CDR1 is WSHSY, CDR2 SAAADI. V is TRBV10-2 and J is TRBJ2-7, with 10 bases matching TRBD2. The receptor was isolated from a woman in her fifties or sixties in good health and CMV-seronegative. The source material was PBMCs. CDR3 loop: CASSEPSGRNEQYF. The CDR3, as DNA: TGCGCCAGCAGTGAGCCTAGCGGGAGAAACGAGCAGTACTTC.